This T cell receptor (beta chain) was documented in a study of T cell responses to AZD1222 COVID-19 vaccine. Study results and limitations: Clonal diversity may have been underestimated in mostly white British donors.

This clone is termed medium-sized. Its matching antigen is unknown. The CDR3 is 14 amino acids. CDR1 is SQVTM, CDR2 ANQGSEA, per germline. Losses at the gene ends were 4 bases for V and 3 bases for J; bases not matched to a gene: 9. The assay was immunoSEQ multiplex PCR, and TCRdb's table has in-frame clones only and misses some. Found here are roughly 54,000 clones, 70% to 90% of them singletons; the top ten hold more than 14%. The sequence came from an adult who received the AZD1222 COVID-19 vaccine. The chain joins TRBV29-1 to TRBJ2-7, with 7 bases matching TRBD1. The sample consisted of peripheral blood, taken 28 days after the second AZD1222 dose. CDR3 amino acids: CSVGNWTGVYEQYF. The CDR3 coding sequence is TGCAGCGTTGGTAATTGGACAGGTGTCTACGAGCAGTACTTC.